Each of the 32 T cell receptor beta chains below was sequenced from the same sample in a study of blood T cells in healthy people across ages. A J-beta primer mix and a sample-barcoded 5' primer were used in a second PCR of roughly 6 to 11 cycles. TCRdb re-derived calls from the 5' RACE reads in MiXCR, one entry per CDR3 protein. The top ten clones hold roughly 8% of a sample with around 1.7 million distinct CDR3 sequences, 28% of them seen once. The source material was blood. The receptors shown here come from a woman in her thirties in good health.

This chain joins TRBV12-3 or TRBV12-4 and TRBJ1-1; D not resolved. Trimming took off 9 bases at V and 0 bases at J, with 2 bases between the two ends. This CDR3 is built from 10 residues. For the CDR3, the DNA is TGTGCCAGTATGAACACTGAAGCTTTCTTT. Translation gives CASMNTEAFF.

The chain employs TRBV12-3 or TRBV12-4 and TRBJ1-3; D is uncertain. V was pared by 8 bases and J by 2 bases, with 13 bases between. This CDR3 has 14 residues. CDR3 bases: TGTGCCAGCCGAAAGGACCCCACTGGAAACACCATATATTTT. Protein: CASRKDPTGNTIYF.

This clonotype was observed a few times. This rearrangement joins TRBV7-9 to TRBJ2-1; perhaps TRBD1 as D (6 bases). The V end lost 4 bases, the J end lost 13 bases, and 20 bases lay between the germline ends. CDR3 length: 14 amino acids. Germline V lookup: CDR1 SEHNR, CDR2 FQNEAQ (reference sequence). The CDR3 nucleotides read TGTGCCAGCAGCTCGCGGACAGCTCAAGAGACCCAGTTCTTC. Amino acid sequence: CASSSRTAQETQFF.

Turning to this clonotype: Given a much more abundant clone one base away, this may be a read error. Here the CDR3 reads CASSPGTSPNEQYF. The CDR3 coding sequence is TGTGCCAGCAGCCCCGGGACTAGTCCCAATGAGCAGTACTTC. The chain joins TRBV11-3 to TRBJ2-7; 8 bases map to TRBD2. CDR3 size: 14 residues. Germline V gives CDR1 SGHNT, CDR2 YENEEA. The J segment lost 7 bases and the V segment lost 5 bases, leaving 10 bases of the junction unmatched.

This chain links TRBV28 with TRBJ2-7, with D unclear. Per the germline V gene, CDR1 is MDHEN and CDR2 is SYDVKM. The length of the CDR3 is 13 residues. Between the trimmed V and J ends, which lost 9 bases and 3 bases, there was a span of 15 bases. This CDR3 is CASLGPGGYEQYV. As DNA, the CDR3 is TGTGCCAGTCTCGGACCAGGTGGCTACGAGCAGTACGTC.

The chain employs TRBV3-1 and TRBJ1-1, with TRBD1 matching over 7 bases. This CDR3 has 14 residues. CDR1 and CDR2 from the germline V gene are LGHDT and YNNKEL (reference sequence). With V trimmed by 3 bases and J by 3 bases, 4 bases remained unmatched. CDR3 bases: TGTGCCAGCAGCCATCACGACAGGGACACTGAAGCTTTCTTT. Its translation: CASSHHDRDTEAFF.

This clonotype was observed a handful of times. This sequence joins TRBV30 and TRBJ2-2; TRBD2 aligns across 8 bases. Trimming removed 3 bases from V and 1 base from J; junction bases left unmatched: 7. Looked up from germline, CDR1 is GTSNPN and CDR2 is SVGIG (reference sequence). The CDR3 is 16 amino acids. The CDR3 sequence is CAWRNNSGVNTGELFF. The CDR3 DNA follows: TGTGCCTGGAGGAATAATAGCGGGGTGAACACCGGGGAGCTGTTTTTT.

A remark on this clonotype: Relative to the germline gene, one junction end is altered; a read error may explain this. The V gene is TRBV12-3 or TRBV12-4, the J gene TRBJ2-1, with 12 bases lining up with TRBD1. The CDR3 consists of 16 residues. CDR3 loop: CACSVGTGGSGNEQFF. The DNA of the CDR3 is TGTGCCTGCAGTGTAGGGACAGGGGGCAGCGGTAATGAGCAGTTCTTC.

The sample holds one count of this clonotype. V usage is TRBV28 and J usage is TRBJ1-1; D gene unclear. Per the germline V gene, CDR1 is MDHEN and CDR2 is SYDVKM. CDR3 length equals 12 residues. Trimming shortened V by 4 bases and J by 3 bases, and 6 bases separated the two germline ends. Here the CDR3 reads CASSSMDTEAFF. The CDR3 coding sequence is TGTGCCAGCAGTTCCATGGACACTGAAGCTTTCTTT.

This clonotype was detected a few times. V gene TRBV7-9 combines with J gene TRBJ2-7, with 9 bases that match TRBD1. This CDR3 comprises 17 residues. Germline CDR1 and CDR2: SEHNR and FQNEAQ (reference sequence). V dropped 5 bases and J dropped 0; count of bases not matched to a gene: 11. CDR3 nucleotides: TGTGCCAGCAGCCCAACGCCAAGACAGGGGGTCTCCTACGAGCAGTACTTC. Translation: CASSPTPRQGVSYEQYF.

This clonotype was recorded a few times. J is TRBJ1-6 and V is TRBV20-1, with TRBD1 identical over 11 bases. Germline V gives CDR1 DFQATT, CDR2 SNEGSKA (reference sequence). The length of the CDR3 is 18 residues. The trim removed 2 bases at V and 4 bases at J, leaving 10 bases unmatched. The CDR3 reads CSARIRGTGGKYNSPLHF. CDR3 coding DNA: TGCAGTGCTAGAATTCGGGGGACAGGGGGAAAGTATAATTCACCCCTCCACTTT.

In its sample, this clonotype was seen a few times. This chain links TRBV7-9 with TRBJ2-5; D could derive from TRBD1 or TRBD2 (5 bases each). Trimming stripped 8 bases from V and 5 bases from J, with 15 bases between. CDR3 length: 13 residues. Germline loops: CDR1 SEHNR, CDR2 FQNEAQ (reference sequence). The CDR3 DNA reads TGTGCCAGCGCCAGAGGGGAGATGGAGACCCAGTACTTC. This sequence encodes CASARGEMETQYF.

This sequence joins TRBV7-9 and TRBJ2-3, with D possibly called TRBD1 or TRBD2 (5 bases each). Trimming removed 4 bases at V and 4 bases at J, with 15 bases between. In germline, CDR1 is SEHNR, CDR2 FQNEAQ (reference sequence). CDR3 length equals 15 residues. The CDR3 sequence: CASSSTGRSPDTQYF. The CDR3 DNA reads TGTGCCAGCAGCTCGACGGGACGCTCACCAGATACGCAGTATTTT.

This rearrangement joins TRBV5-8 to TRBJ1-5; D is possibly TRBD1 (6 bases). V was pared by 0 bases and J by 0 bases, with 16 bases between. This CDR3 has 18 amino acids. Germline CDR1 reads SGHTS; CDR2 reads YDEGEE. CDR3 sequence: CASSLGTVKTYSNQPQHF. CDR3 coding DNA: TGTGCCAGCAGCTTGGGGACAGTCAAAACCTATAGCAATCAGCCCCAGCATTTT.

This clonotype was seen a handful of times. The J gene is TRBJ2-7, the V gene TRBV5-1; TRBD1 might be the D (5 bases). The germline gives CDR1 SGHRS, CDR2 YFSETQ. Trimming removed 4 bases from V and 0 bases from J, with 14 bases in between. CDR3 size: 15 residues. CDR3 sequence (DNA): TGCGCCAGCAGCCCGCGGTTAGGGGACTCCTACGAGCAGTACTTC. Translated: CASSPRLGDSYEQYF.

The chain uses TRBV7-3 and TRBJ2-1; 7 bases fit TRBD1. V was clipped by 2 bases and J by 3 bases; unmatched bases: 4. The CDR3 sequence is 15 residues long. The germline V gene has CDR1 SGHTA and CDR2 FQGTGA. The CDR3 region has the DNA TGTGCCAGCAGCTTAGACAGGGAAGTCTACAATGAGCAGTTCTTC. The encoded protein is CASSLDREVYNEQFF.

As concerns this clonotype: At one boundary the junction diverges from the germline segment, which might be a read error. The CDR3 loop is CAVSASLAGGYEQYF. The CDR3 nucleotides read TGTGCCGTCAGTGCGTCTCTAGCGGGAGGTTACGAGCAGTACTTC. This chain joins TRBV10-3 and TRBJ2-7, with TRBD2 matching 11 bases. Per the germline V gene, CDR1 is ENHRY and CDR2 is SYGVKD. The CDR3 totals 15 residues.

The table lists this clonotype with many counts. V and J are TRBV5-5 and TRBJ2-7; the D is unclear. Germline V gene data show CDR1 as SGHKS and CDR2 as YYEKEE (reference sequence). With 0 bases removed from V and 3 bases from J, the gap between germline ends came to 10 bases. CDR3 length equals 14 residues. The CDR3 DNA reads as TGTGCCAGCAGCTTGGGGCTAGAGCTCTACGAGCAGTACTTC. This codes for CASSLGLELYEQYF.

This clonotype was seen a handful of times. The rearrangement links TRBV7-6 to TRBJ1-1, with D uncertain. The CDR3 contains 15 residues. Trimming left V 1 base short and J 1 base short, with 10 bases between. Looked up from germline, CDR1 is SGHVS and CDR2 is FNYEAQ. CDR3 in DNA: TGTGCCAGCAGCTTAGGAGAATGGGCGAACACTGAAGCTTTCTTT. Translating gives CASSLGEWANTEAFF.

The chain combines TRBV30 with TRBJ1-5; D gene uncertain. The germline gives CDR1 GTSNPN, CDR2 SVGIG (reference sequence). V gave up 0 bases and J gave up 2 bases, with 5 bases separating them. CDR3 length equals 13 residues. This chain's CDR3 is CAWSVSGNQPQHF. CDR3 in DNA: TGTGCCTGGAGTGTCTCTGGCAATCAGCCCCAGCATTTT.

The sample holds many counts of this clonotype. V usage is TRBV15 and J usage is TRBJ2-1, with D possibly matching TRBD2 (6 bases). From germline, CDR1 is LNHNV and CDR2 YYDKDF (reference sequence). The CDR3 has 13 residues. V was shortened by 8 bases and J by 7 bases, with 15 bases between the two germline ends. The CDR3 DNA follows: TGTGCCACCGCCTTGGGGACTCGGAATGAGCAGTTCTTC. This encodes CATALGTRNEQFF.

Ten or more counts support this clonotype. This chain links TRBV7-9 with TRBJ2-3; D remains unclear. Deletions cut 1 base from V and 4 bases from J, with 3 bases between. This CDR3 comprises 12 residues. Germline assignment: CDR1 SEHNR and CDR2 FQNEAQ (reference sequence). CDR3: CASSLVSDTQYF. CDR3 DNA sequence: TGTGCCAGCAGCTTAGTATCAGATACGCAGTATTTT.

There are a few counts of this clonotype. The chain combines TRBV5-1 with TRBJ2-1, with 7 bases aligning to TRBD2. J was trimmed by 5 bases and V by 7 bases; bases with no gene match: 9. The CDR3 contains 14 residues. Germline-derived CDR1 and CDR2 are SGHRS and YFSETQ. CDR3 nucleotide sequence: TGCGCCAGCGAAAGTCCCGGGACTAACAATGAGCAGTTCTTC. Protein sequence: CASESPGTNNEQFF.

This clonotype has ten or more counts. The chain links TRBV20-1 to TRBJ2-7; no firm D call. In germline, CDR1 is DFQATT, CDR2 SNEGSKA (reference sequence). The CDR3 consists of 14 residues. Trimming cost V 4 bases and J 6 bases, with 19 bases left between them. DNA of the CDR3: TGCAGTGCTACCGACTCGGTTGAGATACCCGAGCAGTACTTC. Its protein is CSATDSVEIPEQYF.

V gene TRBV20-1 combines with J gene TRBJ1-2, with 7 bases matching TRBD1. Trimming took 6 bases from V and 1 from J; bases not matched to a gene: 11. Germline V gene data show CDR1 as DFQATT and CDR2 as SNEGSKA (reference sequence). The CDR3 length is 15 residues. The CDR3 nucleotides read TGCAGTGCCAGGCTCCCAGGGGGTTTTAACTATGGCTACACCTTC. Protein product: CSARLPGGFNYGYTF.

This rearrangement joins TRBV5-1 to TRBJ2-2; D gene unclear. This CDR3 region has 16 residues. The germline CDR1 and CDR2 sequences are SGHRS and YFSETQ. V gave up 2 bases and J gave up 4 bases, with 15 bases separating them. CDR3 sequence reads: CASSLASIRVTGELFF. CDR3 bases: TGCGCCAGCAGCTTAGCGAGCATTCGAGTCACCGGGGAGCTGTTTTTT.

This clonotype was seen only a few times. The V call is TRBV6-5, the J call TRBJ2-7, with D possibly being TRBD2 (6 bases). The CDR3 sequence is 14 residues long. CDR1 is MNHEY and CDR2 is SVGAGI in the germline V gene. V gave up 4 bases and J gave up 3 bases, with 13 bases separating them. In DNA, the CDR3 is TGTGCCAGCAGTTTGGACACCGGGGGCTACGAGCAGTACTTC. The encoded protein is CASSLDTGGYEQYF.

This sequence joins TRBV12-2 and TRBJ1-5; TRBD1 was called by the table and not checked on the DNA. TRBV12-2 has pseudogene status. This CDR3 region has 16 residues. CDR3 sequence reads: CASRLGGGNRNQPQHF. The DNA of the CDR3 is TGCGCAAGTCGCTTAGGAGGGGGGAATAGGAATCAGCCCCAGCATTTT.

Here the CDR3 reads CSVETGQTSTDTQYF. In DNA form, the CDR3 reads TGCAGCGTTGAAACGGGCCAGACTAGCACAGATACGCAGTATTTT. The rearrangement uses TRBV29-1 and TRBJ2-3; D remains ambiguous. The germline V and J ends were trimmed by 2 bases and 0 bases, with 12 bases remaining between them. CDR1 is SQVTM and CDR2 is ANQGSEA in the germline V gene. This CDR3 is 15 amino acids long.

This chain connects TRBV5-1 to TRBJ1-2, with TRBD1 identical over 7 bases. The CDR3 contains 14 residues. The J segment lost 7 bases and the V segment lost 4 bases, leaving 10 bases of the junction unmatched. The germline V gene has CDR1 SGHRS and CDR2 YFSETQ. The CDR3 region has the DNA TGCGCCAGCAGCCCACAGGGGACCGACTGTGGCTACACCTTC. This codes for CASSPQGTDCGYTF.

The rearrangement joins TRBV7-6 to TRBJ1-2, with D possibly being TRBD1 (5 bases). Germline V lookup: CDR1 SGHVS, CDR2 FNYEAQ. The V gene lost 4 bases and the J gene lost 0 bases, with 21 bases spanning the gap. CDR3 length: 18 residues. CDR3 loop: CASSWDRGPEFSNYGYTF. CDR3 DNA sequence: TGTGCCAGCAGCTGGGACCGGGGTCCAGAATTTTCTAACTATGGCTACACCTTC.

V and J are TRBV7-9 and TRBJ2-5; a possible D gene is TRBD1 (6 bases). The last part of the DNA fits TRBJ2-7 better; the J call may be wrong. Per the germline V gene, CDR1 is SEHNR and CDR2 is FQNEAQ (reference sequence). The CDR3 totals 15 residues. This CDR3 reads CASSSSLYRDDEQYF. CDR3 sequence (DNA): TGTGCCAGCAGCTCCTCCCTGTACAGGGACGACGAGCAGTACTTC.